The entry that follows covers one T cell receptor beta chain sequence. Antigen unknown. The data originate from a study of blood T cells in healthy people across ages. Whole-study findings and limits: Older individuals had lower TCR beta diversity per million T cells (the decline was roughly linear). Whereas aged donors had fewer naive CD4+ cells, long-lived donors had more of them and higher diversity. It was not known whether donors were CMV positive (a possible confounder of expanded clonotype changes).

PBMCs numbering at least 6.5 million were isolated per sample. Sample-barcoded 5' priming and a J-beta primer mix drove a second PCR of roughly 6 to 12 cycles. TCRdb analysed the 5' RACE reads with MiXCR anew, one entry per CDR3 protein. The repertoire holds 600,000 to 1,000,000 distinct CDR3 sequences, with more than 20% as singletons. The germline CDR1 and CDR2 sequences are MNHEY and SMNVEV (reference sequence). V lost 5 bases, J lost 2 bases, and 3 bases stayed unmatched. The CDR3 length is 14 residues. These data also formed part of another study, on T cells of mothers and their children.

The sequencing input was blood. The chain recombines TRBV27 with TRBJ2-3; 8 bases line up with TRBD1. The clonotype originates from a boy aged 5 to 17 in good health. CDR3 region: CASSRTGNTDTQYF. CDR3 DNA sequence: TGTGCCAGCAGTCGGACAGGGAACACAGATACGCAGTATTTT.